This TCR beta chain originates from a study of CXCR3-negative and CXCR3-positive naive CD8 T cells. As to this clonotype: Its antigen remains unidentified.

Study-level points and caveats: Naive subsets did not differ in surface CD5, and TRB CDR3 properties served to infer TCR strength. A higher hydrophobicity marked the TRB CDR3s of CXCR3-positive naive cells versus CXCR3-negative naive cells.

The CDR3 is 17 amino acids. The sorting of each CD8+ T cell subset was done in triplicate, at roughly 300,000 cells each. Naive CD8+ T cells had a CD45RO-CCR7+CD27+CD95- phenotype. TRB cDNA libraries were made by UMI-labeled 5' RACE. TCRdb re-called the 5' RACE reads; one entry per CDR3 protein, DNA not given. This table holds roughly 100,000 distinct CDR3 sequences. Input material: naive CXCR3+ CD8+ T cells from blood. The subset is: CD45RO-CCR7+CD27+CD95- naive CD8+ T cells expressing CXCR3 (TNR3+). The chain couples TRBV12-3 or TRBV12-4 to TRBJ2-3; the D call of TRBD2 rests on TCRdb alone, since no DNA is present to check it. The receptor comes from a human donor in good health. Some clones in this sample may be carry-over from other donors' samples. The CDR3 loop is CASSLVREGLGTDTQYF.